One sample yielded the 30 T cell receptor beta chains listed below, sequenced in a study of cytomegalovirus exposure and HLA in healthy donors. It was with 60 Vbeta and 13 Jbeta primers that the PCR ran. Libraries were prepared by immunoSEQ multiplex PCR; TCRdb keeps only in-frame clonotypes and omits some of them. The sample holds approximately 110,000 clones, over 60% seen once. Specimen: PBMCs. Receptor source: a human donor in good health.

This clone was detected only a few times. The chain carries TRBV18 and TRBJ1-5, with D perhaps TRBD1 (6 bases). This CDR3 has 17 amino acids. Between the trimmed V and J ends, which lost 1 base and 4 bases, there was a span of 17 bases. CDR1 KGHSH and CDR2 LQKENI come from the germline V gene. The CDR3 reads CASSPLAPDRQNQPQHF. CDR3 DNA: TGTGCCAGCTCACCACTTGCCCCGGACAGACAGAATCAGCCCCAGCATTTT.

This clone occurred a few times. J is TRBJ2-3 and V is TRBV6-4; D perhaps matches TRBD2 (5 bases). Germline loops: CDR1 MRHNA, CDR2 SNTAGT. V lost 10 bases, J lost 6 bases, and 23 bases lay in between. The CDR3 spans 15 residues. The CDR3, as DNA: TGTGCCACCCAAGTCTTCCCGGGGAGTGTGGATACGCAGTATTTT. Residues: CATQVFPGSVDTQYF.

DNA of the CDR3: TGTGCCAGCGCTCCCGGGACAGGGCCACGTATCGGGTATGGCTACACCTTC. Its protein is CASAPGTGPRIGYGYTF. The chain employs TRBV27 and TRBJ1-2; 9 bases align to TRBD1. Unmatched junction bases numbered 18, after V lost 8 bases and J lost 5 bases. The CDR3 is 17 residues long. Germline V CDR1 and CDR2: MNHEY, SMNVEV (reference sequence).

The chain has TRBV5-4 and TRBJ1-1; 9 bases agree with TRBD1. Germline trimming cut 4 bases from V and 4 bases from J; bases unmatched to any gene: 11. CDR3 size: 16 residues. Germline lookup yields CDR1 SGHNT and CDR2 YYREEE (reference sequence). CDR3 nucleotides: TGTGCCAGCAGCCGTCCCGGGACAGGGTTGGTCACTGAAGCTTTCTTT. As protein: CASSRPGTGLVTEAFF. Full variable domain (missing parts from reference TRBV5-4 and TRBJ1-1): ETGVTQSPTHLIKTRGQQVTLRCSSQSGHNTVSWYQQALGQGPQFIFQYYREEENGRGNFPPRFSGLQFPNYSSELNVNALELDDSALYLCASSRPGTGLVTEAFFGQGTRLTVV.

This clone is deemed medium-sized. The V gene is TRBV6-5, the J gene TRBJ2-7; TRBD1 matches 8 bases. Looked up from germline, CDR1 is MNHEY and CDR2 is SVGAGI. The CDR3 is 14 residues long. With V trimmed by 3 bases and J by 3 bases, 4 bases remained unmatched. The CDR3 sequence is CASSYQQGVYEQYF. Written as DNA, the CDR3 is TGTGCCAGCAGTTATCAACAGGGGGTCTACGAGCAGTACTTC.

The table lists this clone with a few counts. The rearrangement links TRBV7-8 to TRBJ2-1, with TRBD2 identical over 9 bases. The germline V gene encodes CDR1 SGHVS and CDR2 FQNEAQ. The CDR3 has 15 residues. V dropped 5 bases and J dropped 3; count of bases not matched to a gene: 5. As DNA, the CDR3 is TGTGCCAGCAGCGCTCTAGCGGGACGCTACAATGAGCAGTTCTTC. This sequence encodes CASSALAGRYNEQFF.

This chain uses TRBV28 with TRBJ2-3; 10 nucleotides line up with TRBD1. This CDR3 is built from 15 residues. CDR1 and CDR2 (germline): MDHEN, SYDVKM. J gave up 4 bases and V 5 bases, and 6 bases lay outside the gene matches. The CDR3 reads CASSGRDRGPDTQYF. The CDR3 nucleotides are TGTGCCAGCAGTGGCCGGGACAGGGGTCCAGATACGCAGTATTTT.

The V gene is TRBV6-1, the J gene TRBJ2-7; 8 bases are a match to TRBD1. This CDR3 has 13 amino acids. V lost 6 bases to trimming and J lost 6 bases; unmatched junction nucleotides: 7. Germline CDR1 MNHNS, CDR2 SASEGT. The CDR3 loop reads CASSAGQAGEQYF. In nucleotides, the CDR3 is TGTGCCAGCAGCGCGGGACAGGCTGGCGAGCAGTACTTC.

The chain employs TRBV6-5 and TRBJ2-7, with 8 bases aligning to TRBD1. Trimming took 6 bases from V and 0 from J; bases not matched to a gene: 7. CDR3 length equals 15 residues. Germline V gene lookup returns CDR1 MNHEY and CDR2 SVGAGI. Here the CDR3 reads CASSPQGESSYEQYF. CDR3 nucleotide sequence: TGTGCCAGCAGCCCACAGGGGGAGAGCTCCTACGAGCAGTACTTC.

The V call is TRBV6-5, the J call TRBJ2-7, with TRBD1 matching 10 bases. Germline CDR1 is MNHEY and CDR2 is SVGAGI. The CDR3 runs 15 residues. The junction had 7 bases not matched to a gene; V was cut back by 6 bases and J by 2 bases. The CDR3, as DNA: TGTGCCAGCAGCAGACCGGGACAGGGGACCTACGAGCAGTACTTC. It yields the protein CASSRPGQGTYEQYF.

The chain links TRBV5-4 to TRBJ2-5; D possibly corresponds to TRBD1 (6 bases). From germline, CDR1 is SGHNT and CDR2 YYREEE (reference sequence). Trimming pared 4 bases from V and 1 base from J, leaving 17 bases between. The CDR3 has 16 amino acids. In DNA form, the CDR3 reads TGTGCCAGCAGCCATAATCAGGGGATGATCCAAGAGACCCAGTACTTC. Its translation: CASSHNQGMIQETQYF.

V and J are TRBV7-6 and TRBJ2-5, with TRBD1 identical over 9 bases. The DNA end is more similar to TRBJ2-7, so the J call may be wrong. The CDR3 spans 14 residues. Germline CDR1 reads SGHVS; CDR2 reads FNYEAQ. CDR3 sequence (DNA): TGTGCCAGCAGCTTGGGTAGGACAGGGGACGAGCAGTACTTC. This codes for CASSLGRTGDEQYF.

The chain is built from TRBV5-1 and TRBJ1-3, with D possibly being TRBD1 (5 bases). The germline V gene encodes CDR1 SGHRS and CDR2 YFSETQ. CDR3 length: 14 residues. Trimming removed 0 bases at V and 3 bases at J, with 7 bases between. CDR3 DNA sequence: TGCGCCAGCAGCTTGGGGGGCAATGGAAACACCATATATTTT. The encoded protein is CASSLGGNGNTIYF.

The chain combines TRBV11-2 with TRBJ2-3, with TRBD2 identical over 12 bases. Germline V gene sequence: CDR1 SGHAT, CDR2 FQNNGV. The ends lost 0 bases at V and 1 base at J; junction bases unmatched: 5. The CDR3 consists of 18 residues. The CDR3 loop reads CASSLEPSGRARTDTQYF. CDR3 in DNA: TGTGCCAGCAGCTTAGAGCCTAGCGGGAGGGCTCGCACAGATACGCAGTATTTT. Supplemented by reference TRBV11-2 and TRBJ2-3, the full variable domain reads EAGVAQSPRYKIIEKRQSVAFWCNPISGHATLYWYQQILGQGPKLLIQFQNNGVVDDSQLPKDRFSAERLKGVDSTLKIQPAKLEDSAVYLCASSLEPSGRARTDTQYFGPGTRLTVL.

V usage is TRBV6-4 and J usage is TRBJ2-1; TRBD1 matches at 8 bases. Germline-derived CDR1 and CDR2 are MRHNA and SNTAGT. CDR3 length equals 13 residues. Trimming at V came to 2 bases and at J to 7 bases, leaving 1 base not matched to a gene. CDR3 in amino acids: CASSDHRGNEQFF. The DNA for the CDR3 is TGTGCCAGCAGTGACCACAGGGGGAATGAGCAGTTCTTC.

This clone was picked up a small number of times. V usage is TRBV2 and J usage is TRBJ1-2, with 8 bases fitting TRBD1. Trimming took 10 bases from V and 3 from J; bases not matched to a gene: 10. CDR1 and CDR2 (germline): SNHLY, FYNNEI. This CDR3 has 14 amino acids. The CDR3 reads CATKDQGADYGYTF. In DNA form, the CDR3 reads TGTGCCACCAAGGACCAGGGGGCCGACTATGGCTACACCTTC.

V and J are TRBV18 and TRBJ1-2; 10 bases are shared with TRBD1. Looked up from germline, CDR1 is KGHSH and CDR2 is LQKENI. V shed 4 bases, J shed 7 bases, and the junction held 3 bases outside the gene matches. This CDR3 has 13 amino acids. The CDR3 region has the DNA TGTGCCAGCTCACAGGGACAGGGGAGTGGCTACACCTTC. Its protein product is CASSQGQGSGYTF. The full variable domain, its missing parts supplied by reference TRBV18 and TRBJ1-2, is NAGVMQNPRHLVRRRGQEARLRCSPMKGHSHVYWYRQLPEEGLKFMVYLQKENIIDESGMPKERFSAEFPKEGPSILRIQQVVRGDSAAYFCASSQGQGSGYTFGSGTRLTVV.

This sequence joins TRBV4-2 and TRBJ2-2; D ambiguous. This CDR3 has 15 amino acids. Germline V gene sequence: CDR1 LGHNA, CDR2 YNFKEQ. Trimming took 0 bases from V and 6 from J, leaving 11 bases between them. CDR3 DNA sequence: TGTGCCAGCAGCCAAGATCCGGCTAGTTCCGGGGAGCTGTTTTTT. It codes for CASSQDPASSGELFF.

V and J are TRBV28 and TRBJ1-2; D is possibly TRBD1 (5 bases). Germline V lookup: CDR1 MDHEN, CDR2 SYDVKM. There are 14 residues in the CDR3. Trimming removed 6 bases from V and 5 bases from J, with 16 bases in between. As DNA, the CDR3 is TGTGCCAGCAGCCCAGCGGGCAGGGTTTATGGCTACACCTTC. Amino acid sequence: CASSPAGRVYGYTF.

DNA for the CDR3: TGTGCCACCAGCATAGACAGGGGAGACTATGGCTACACCTTC. Translating gives CATSIDRGDYGYTF. The rearrangement joins TRBV15 to TRBJ1-2; the match to TRBD1 covers 8 bases. V lost 4 bases and J lost 3; bases outside the gene matches: 4. There are 14 residues in the CDR3. Germline CDR1 is LNHNV and CDR2 is YYDKDF (reference sequence).

The chain recombines TRBV6-5 with TRBJ1-5, with 9 bases lining up with TRBD1. CDR1 is MNHEY and CDR2 is SVGAGI in the germline V gene. This CDR3 has 13 residues. The V and J ends lost 5 bases and 6 bases, in that order; junction bases with no gene match: 2. CDR3 amino acids: CASSGDRAQPQHF. CDR3 in DNA: TGTGCCAGCAGTGGGGACAGGGCTCAGCCCCAGCATTTT.

The genes are TRBV9 and TRBJ2-7; TRBD2 agrees at 7 bases. Germline assignment: CDR1 SGDLS and CDR2 YYNGEE. Trimming removed 0 bases from V and 4 bases from J; junction bases left unmatched: 7. The CDR3 totals 15 residues. The CDR3 sequence: CASSVDPAGGYEQYF. The CDR3 region has the DNA TGTGCCAGCAGCGTAGATCCCGCCGGGGGGTACGAGCAGTACTTC.

This clone was detected only once. CDR3 residues: CASSLGGGYGYTF. The CDR3 coding sequence is TGTGCCAGCAGCTTGGGGGGGGGCTATGGCTACACCTTC. J is TRBJ1-2 and V is TRBV5-4; a possible D gene is TRBD1 (5 bases). This CDR3 spans 13 amino acids. The ends were cut back, 0 bases at V and 4 bases at J, with 7 bases in the middle. The germline V gene encodes CDR1 SGHNT and CDR2 YYREEE (reference sequence).

This clone was counted once. The V gene is TRBV10-1, the J gene TRBJ2-5, with 9 nucleotides matching TRBD1. Germline V gene lookup returns CDR1 WNHNN and CDR2 SYGVQD (reference sequence). The ends lost 6 bases at V and 4 bases at J; junction bases unmatched: 6. The CDR3 sequence is 14 residues long. The CDR3 protein is CASSRDRVGETQYF. In DNA form, the CDR3 reads TGCGCCAGCAGCCGGGACAGGGTCGGAGAGACCCAGTACTTC.

As regards this clone: Other DNA sequences in this sample translate to the same CDR3. The rearrangement links TRBV28 to TRBJ2-5, with 7 bases matching TRBD1. The CDR3 runs to 12 residues. V lost 8 bases and J lost 3; bases outside the gene matches: 3. Germline V gives CDR1 MDHEN, CDR2 SYDVKM. CDR3 region: CASRQGKETQYF. The CDR3 bases are TGTGCCAGCCGACAGGGCAAAGAGACCCAGTACTTC. Full variable domain (missing parts from reference TRBV28 and TRBJ2-5): DVKVTQSSRYLVKRTGEKVFLECVQDMDHENMFWYRQDPGLGLRLIYFSYDVKMKEKGDIPEGYSVSREKKERFSLILESASTNQTSMYLCASRQGKETQYFGPGTRLLVL.

This clone has a handful of counts. This chain links TRBV25-1 with TRBJ1-4; D is unresolved. CDR3 length: 14 amino acids. CDR1 and CDR2 from the germline V gene are MGHDK and SYGVNS. Trimming pared 3 bases from V and 6 bases from J, leaving 11 bases between. Here the CDR3 DNA reads TGTGCCAGCAGTGAGCCAGAAACCTATGAAAAACTGTTTTTT. This sequence encodes CASSEPETYEKLFF.

The genes are TRBV6-4 and TRBJ2-1; 10 nucleotides align to TRBD1. The CDR3 sequence is 15 residues long. The V segment lost 2 bases and the J segment 9 bases; nucleotides outside the gene matches: 7. CDR1 MRHNA and CDR2 SNTAGT come from the germline V gene. CDR3 DNA: TGTGCCAGCAGTGACATGGGGACAGGGGCGGCTGAGCAGTTCTTC. It specifies CASSDMGTGAAEQFF.

This clone turned up a few times. V gene TRBV6-5 combines with J gene TRBJ2-1; 9 bases map to TRBD1. Trimming cost V 6 bases and J 8 bases; bases outside gene matches: 8. This CDR3 region has 14 residues. The germline gives CDR1 MNHEY, CDR2 SVGAGI. The CDR3 reads CASSKNRGRDEQFF. The DNA for the CDR3 is TGTGCCAGCAGCAAGAACAGGGGGCGCGATGAGCAGTTCTTC.

The chain joins TRBV4-1 to TRBJ2-7, with 8 bases identical to TRBD1. Unmatched junction bases numbered 6, after V lost 4 bases and J lost 1 base. CDR3 length: 15 amino acids. The germline gives CDR1 MGHRA, CDR2 YSYEKL. The CDR3: CASSLDRAASYEQYF. The CDR3 DNA reads TGCGCCAGCAGCCTGGACAGGGCGGCATCCTACGAGCAGTACTTC.

The chain combines TRBV2 with TRBJ2-2, with TRBD2 matching over 10 bases. Germline CDR1 reads SNHLY; CDR2 reads FYNNEI. The V and J ends lost 1 base and 5 bases, in that order; junction bases with no gene match: 7. This CDR3 is built from 17 residues. CDR3 residues: CASSEGSGRAKTGELFF. CDR3 bases: TGTGCCAGCAGTGAAGGGAGCGGGAGGGCTAAAACCGGGGAGCTGTTTTTT.